This T cell receptor beta chain emerged from a study of brain T cells in children with intractable seizures. Study outcomes and limitations: Pre-surgery blood may have been undersampled, hiding some clones.

Produced via immunoSEQ multiplex PCR; TCRdb's table is partial and in-frame only. Of about 40,000 clones in the sample, approximately 92% were seen once. This clone was observed a few times. Antigen: not known. Looked up from germline, CDR1 is SNHLY and CDR2 is FYNNEI. V was clipped by 5 bases and J by 1 base, with 6 bases between them. There are 13 residues in the CDR3. The rearrangement links TRBV2 to TRBJ2-1; unclear D gene. This clonotype originated in a girl aged 2-10 years with tuberous sclerosis and intractable seizures. The sequencing used peripheral blood, collected at surgery. As DNA, the CDR3 is TGTGCCAGCAGTAAGACGTCCTACAATGAGCAGTTCTTC. As protein: CASSKTSYNEQFF.